This record looks at one T cell receptor (beta chain) sequence and its context. What it binds is unknown. This specimen belongs to a study of blood T cells in healthy people across ages. Study results and caveats: Comparison with aged donors showed that long-lived donors had more naive CD4+ cells and higher diversity. Possibly confounding the expanded clonotype changes was the fact that donor CMV status was unknown.

This CDR3 has 12 residues. Germline V lookup: CDR1 LNHDA, CDR2 SQIVND (reference sequence). Trimming took 11 bases from V and 7 from J; bases not matched to a gene: 10. Total RNA extraction produced at least 5.5 micrograms (per sample) for the study. Then a second PCR, running about 6 to 11 cycles, was carried out with a sample-barcoded 5' primer and a J-beta primer mix. TCRdb re-derived calls from the 5' RACE reads in MiXCR, one entry per CDR3 protein. The sample has about 930,000 distinct CDR3 sequences; 25% to 35% are singletons. These same records also appear under a second study, on T cells of mothers and their children. Turning to that study: The sample comes from 8 or 9 healthy Caucasian donors: mothers and children.

The specimen sequenced was blood. The TCR originated in a woman aged 40 to 50 in good health. The chain uses TRBV19 and TRBJ2-7; 8 nucleotides match TRBD1. The CDR3 loop reads CALQGAGNEQYF. The CDR3 nucleotides are TGTGCCCTGCAGGGGGCGGGGAATGAGCAGTACTTC.